These T cell receptor beta chains were read from a single sample in a study of OX40 agonist ivuxolimab in advanced cancers. Assay: immunoSEQ multiplex PCR; the TCRdb copy retains only in-frame clones and omits some. Here the sample spans some 58,000 clones, 80% to 90% being singletons. Source: CD4+ or CD8+ T cells sorted from blood, taken in a trial of the OX40 agonist ivuxolimab. The source is an adult with an advanced solid tumor such as melanoma, head and neck, liver or kidney cancer. CDR3s include the opening cysteine and the closing phenylalanine or tryptophan. The D gene is left open where the match is weak. Size tells how often a clone was seen (once, few, many) or the class of an expanded clone, and some rows leave it out.

abundance,v_gene,d_gene,j_gene,CDR3aa,CDR3nt
.,TRBV11-2,.,TRBJ1-1,CASSLVGTGYTEAFF,TGTGCCAGCAGCTTAGTAGGTACAGGGTATACTGAAGCTTTCTTT
once,TRBV7-9,.,TRBJ2-5,CASSFGDATQYF,TGTGCCAGCAGCTTCGGGGACGCGACCCAGTACTTC
.,TRBV5-4,TRBD1,TRBJ1-3,CASSHRGVGGNTIYF,TGTGCCAGCAGTCACAGGGGAGTGGGAGGAAACACCATATATTTT
.,TRBV27,.,TRBJ2-3,CASIKLALGSTDTQYF,TGTGCCAGCATTAAACTAGCCTTGGGCAGCACAGATACGCAGTATTTT
once,TRBV11-2,.,TRBJ2-2,CASSLVMAVTGELFF,TGTGCCAGCAGCTTAGTAATGGCGGTCACCGGGGAGCTGTTTTTT
.,TRBV5-1,.,TRBJ2-1,CASSLEGAPEQFF,TGCGCCAGCAGCTTGGAAGGAGCCCCCGAGCAGTTCTTC
few,TRBV4-3,TRBD2,TRBJ2-7,CASSQVLSGTYEQYF,TGCGCCAGCAGCCAAGTTCTTAGCGGGACCTACGAGCAGTACTTC
.,TRBV6-5,.,TRBJ1-1,CASSYMLRPGTEAFF,TGTGCCAGCAGTTACATGCTCAGACCTGGCACTGAAGCTTTCTTT
.,TRBV4-1,TRBD2,TRBJ2-2,CASSQVSGIAGELFF,TGCGCCAGCAGCCAGGTTAGCGGGATAGCCGGGGAGCTGTTTTTT
.,TRBV20-1,.,TRBJ2-1,CSAKDRRGQFF,TGCAGTGCCAAGGACCGTCGGGGGCAGTTCTTC
.,TRBV7-3,.,TRBJ1-1,CASSLTPTGLNTEAFF,TGTGCCAGCAGCCTCACCCCTACAGGTTTGAACACTGAAGCTTTCTTT
.,TRBV15,TRBD1,TRBJ2-7,CATSRGDRGTKNYEQYF,TGTGCCACCAGCAGAGGGGACAGGGGGACAAAAAACTACGAGCAGTACTTC
.,TRBV18,.,TRBJ2-1,CASSPAREPTYNEQFF,TGTGCCAGCTCACCAGCGAGGGAGCCGACCTACAATGAGCAGTTCTTC
.,TRBV5-1,TRBD1,TRBJ1-4,CASSLKPQGAANEKLFF,TGCGCCAGCAGCTTAAAACCACAGGGGGCGGCTAATGAAAAACTGTTTTTT
.,TRBV6-1,.,TRBJ2-3,CASSEVGVWDTQYF,TGTGCCAGCAGTGAAGTAGGGGTCTGGGATACGCAGTATTTT
medium-sized,TRBV19,.,TRBJ1-2,CASSSENTGRYGYTF,TGTGCCAGTAGTTCGGAAAACACAGGGCGCTATGGCTACACCTTC
few,TRBV11-3,.,TRBJ1-1,CASKVADTEAFF,TGTGCGAGCAAGGTTGCTGACACTGAAGCTTTCTTT
.,TRBV11-3,.,TRBJ2-5,CASSLVVGGETQYF,TGTGCCAGCAGCTTAGTGGTAGGGGGAGAGACCCAGTACTTC
.,TRBV9,TRBD1,TRBJ1-3,CASSNRGGGNTIYF,TGTGCCAGCAGCAACAGGGGTGGTGGAAACACCATATATTTT
.,TRBV29-1,.,TRBJ1-1,CSVEAWGVGRAAFF,TGCAGCGTTGAAGCTTGGGGGGTAGGCAGGGCAGCTTTCTTT
.,TRBV7-9,.,TRBJ1-1,CASSLMDSATEAFF,TGTGCCAGCAGCCTGATGGATTCAGCCACTGAAGCTTTCTTT
.,TRBV14,.,TRBJ1-1,CASSQVGGTEAFF,TGTGCCAGCAGCCAAGTAGGGGGGACTGAAGCTTTCTTT
.,TRBV5-5,TRBD2,TRBJ2-3,CASSLLGRDSTDTQYF,TGTGCCAGCAGCTTGTTAGGGAGGGATAGCACAGATACGCAGTATTTT
once,TRBV19,.,TRBJ1-5,CASRPTGHGDQPQHF,TGTGCCAGTAGGCCAACAGGACACGGGGATCAGCCCCAGCATTTT
.,TRBV4-1,.,TRBJ1-1,CASSQDFGRVTEAFF,TGCGCCAGCAGCCAAGATTTCGGCAGGGTCACTGAAGCTTTCTTT
.,TRBV7-2,TRBD2,TRBJ2-7,CASSLWAGGPYEQYF,TGTGCCAGCAGCTTATGGGCGGGAGGTCCCTACGAGCAGTACTTC
.,TRBV11-3,TRBD2,TRBJ2-3,CASSARGSGSASTDTQYF,TGTGCCAGCAGCGCCAGGGGTAGCGGGAGTGCTAGCACAGATACGCAGTATTTT
.,TRBV10-3,.,TRBJ1-2,CAISEFPAGPYGYTF,TGTGCCATCAGTGAGTTCCCGGCAGGGCCCTATGGCTACACCTTC
.,TRBV5-4,.,TRBJ1-2,CASSLVVGNYGYTF,TGTGCCAGCAGCTTGGTGGTGGGTAACTATGGCTACACCTTC
.,TRBV14,.,TRBJ1-5,CASSQDRRYSNQPQHF,TGTGCCAGCAGCCAAGATCGACGGTATAGCAATCAGCCCCAGCATTTT
.,TRBV5-4,TRBD1,TRBJ2-5,CASSKGQDLETQYF,TGTGCCAGCAGCAAGGGACAGGACCTAGAGACCCAGTACTTC
once,TRBV7-2,.,TRBJ2-4,CASSLRGGLGNIQYF,TGTGCCAGCAGCTTAAGGGGAGGTTTGGGAAACATTCAGTACTTC
.,TRBV13,TRBD2,TRBJ2-1,CASSLRGGLAEQFF,TGTGCCAGCAGCTTACGGGGGGGACTAGCGGAGCAGTTCTTC